This T cell receptor beta chain is from a study of vaccination and CD4 T cells after COVID-19. Study observations and caveats: Convalescent patients displayed a median 86.3% of reactive clones emerging only post-vaccination.

Cultured CD4+ T cells had their DNA profiled by the Oncomine TCR Beta short-read assay. Genomic DNA was taken out of cultured CD4+ T cells by extraction. From the PCR reads, TCRdb called clonotypes with MiXCR, one entry per CDR3 protein. This repertoire shows about 20,000 distinct CDR3 sequences, about 38% found once; its top ten account for approximately 26%. Treatment noted: roughly 10-day PBMC culture with coronavirus spike peptide pools or control peptides (ViraFEST assay). Negative nucleocapsid antibodies before and after vaccination showed no prior SARS-CoV-2 infection in healthy vaccine recipients. Trimming stripped 5 bases from V and 4 bases from J, with 14 bases between. This CDR3 is 14 amino acids long. This clonotype was seen a few times. Antigen: not known.

This rearrangement joins TRBV12-3 or TRBV12-4 to TRBJ2-5, with D possibly matching TRBD2 (7 bases). This sequence was found in a human donor who received a COVID-19 vaccine. The material was CD4+ T cells from blood, cultured in vitro, obtained before SARS-CoV-2 vaccination. In DNA form, the CDR3 reads TGTGCCAGCAGTCGGGGAGGGGGGGTAGAGACCCAGTACTTC. Its protein is CASSRGGGVETQYF.